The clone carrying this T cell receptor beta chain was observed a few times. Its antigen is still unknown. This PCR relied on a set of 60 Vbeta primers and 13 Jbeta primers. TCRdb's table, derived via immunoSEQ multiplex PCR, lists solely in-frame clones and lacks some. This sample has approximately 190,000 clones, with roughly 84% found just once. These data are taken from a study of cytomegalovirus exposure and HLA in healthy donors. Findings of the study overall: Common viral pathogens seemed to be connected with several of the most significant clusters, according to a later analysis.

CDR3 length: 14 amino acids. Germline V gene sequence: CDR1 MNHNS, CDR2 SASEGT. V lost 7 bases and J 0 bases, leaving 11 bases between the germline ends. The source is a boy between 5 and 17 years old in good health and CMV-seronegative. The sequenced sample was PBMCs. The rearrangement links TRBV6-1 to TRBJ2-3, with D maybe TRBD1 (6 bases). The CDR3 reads CASTQGHSTDTQYF. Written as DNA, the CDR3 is TGTGCCAGCACGCAGGGGCATAGCACAGATACGCAGTATTTT.